The sequence of this TCR beta chain was determined in a study of neurological immune-mediated disorders. The unsorted libraries originated from 2 million PBMCs that had been stored at -80 C. The germline V and J ends were trimmed by 5 bases and 6 bases, with 14 bases remaining between them. From germline, CDR1 is SGHVS and CDR2 FQNEAQ. This CDR3 contains 14 residues. A note on this clonotype: Its antigen is as yet unknown.

With 10-nucleotide random UMIs included, cDNA was synthesized by 5'RACE. TCRdb independently ran MiXCR on the 5' RACE reads; one entry per CDR3 protein. This sample carries 65,000 to 70,000 distinct CDR3 sequences, 3.5% to 4.5% of them seen once, and the ten largest clones take roughly 2.6%. Study findings and constraints: With the multiple sclerosis repertoire cluster, neither clinical nor MRI features showed any association. The greatest TCR clonal expansion appeared in HTLV-1-associated myelopathy and the smallest, falling below healthy controls, in multiple sclerosis.

The rearrangement links TRBV7-8 to TRBJ2-1; D is perhaps TRBD2 (6 bases). The TCR sequence derives from a man aged 45-65 years with multiple sclerosis. Source material: PBMCs. The CDR3 region has the DNA TGTGCCAGCAGCCGCCGGGACTCGGGCAATGAGCAGTTCTTC. As protein: CASSRRDSGNEQFF.